These 28 T cell receptor beta chains share one sample of origin, sequenced in a study of response to subunit inactivated influenza vaccine. MiXCR, run by TCRdb on the RT-PCR reads, gives a single entry per CDR3 protein. This sample has about 520,000 distinct CDR3 sequences, with roughly 7.6% found just once. Sequencing was performed on PBMCs from blood, taken 23 to 25 months after vaccination. All receptors come from a man aged 50 to 75 who received an inactivated influenza vaccine.

This clonotype turned up a few times. V gene TRBV29-1 combines with J gene TRBJ2-3, with 10 bases fitting TRBD1. V shed 2 bases and J 6 bases; nucleotides not matched to a gene: 8. The V gene's germline CDR1 is SQVTM and CDR2 ANQGSEA. The CDR3 is 15 residues long. CDR3 region: CSVEPRGQGVDTQYF. The CDR3 DNA reads as TGCAGCGTTGAACCCCGCGGACAGGGGGTCGATACGCAGTATTTT.

The V call is TRBV2, the J call TRBJ2-5; the D gene is possibly TRBD2 (6 bases). The CDR3 is 13 residues long. Trimming took 4 bases from V and 7 from J, leaving 13 bases between them. The germline V gene encodes CDR1 SNHLY and CDR2 FYNNEI. The CDR3 DNA follows: TGTGCCAGCAGTGGACAGTTGGAGGGGACCCAGTACTTC. Its protein is CASSGQLEGTQYF.

This clonotype has more than one count but fewer than ten. The V and J genes are TRBV7-2 and TRBJ2-3; D uncertain. Between the trimmed V and J ends, which lost 5 bases and 5 bases, there was a span of 8 bases. The germline V gene encodes CDR1 SGHTA and CDR2 FQGNSA. This CDR3 region has 12 residues. The CDR3 region is CASSAQEDTQYF. The CDR3 coding sequence is TGTGCCAGCAGCGCTCAGGAAGATACGCAGTATTTT.

This clonotype was seen at least ten times. The CDR3 DNA sequence: TGTGCCAGCGGAAGGTTGGAGAATTCACCCCTCCACTTT. The encoded protein is CASGRLENSPLHF. The chain has TRBV2 and TRBJ1-6; D unclear. This CDR3 comprises 13 residues. Germline CDR1 and CDR2: SNHLY and FYNNEI. The V and J ends lost 8 bases and 7 bases respectively, with 12 bases between them.

The rearrangement links TRBV6-6 to TRBJ2-2; D gene uncertain. CDR1 is MNHNY and CDR2 is SVGAGI in the germline V gene (reference sequence). Trimming shortened V by 5 bases and J by 9 bases, and 13 bases separated the two germline ends. The CDR3 runs 13 residues. CDR3 bases: TGTGCCAGCAGTACCACTCGCCAACGGGAGCTGTTTTTT. Translation: CASSTTRQRELFF.

The J gene is TRBJ1-6, the V gene TRBV11-2; D gene ambiguous. The CDR3 spans 15 residues. The V gene lost 5 bases and the J gene lost 7 bases, with 15 bases spanning the gap. Per the germline V gene, CDR1 is SGHAT and CDR2 is FQNNGV. CDR3 DNA: TGTGCCAGCAGCCCCATCGGCGATCGAAATTCACCCCTCCACTTT. Amino acid sequence: CASSPIGDRNSPLHF.

As for this clonotype: Germline and junction disagree at one end, which may indicate a read error. The chain is built from TRBV4-2 and TRBJ2-2, with a weak D call TRBD2 (6 bases). The CDR3 is made up of 17 amino acids. Looked up from germline, CDR1 is LGHNA and CDR2 is YNFKEQ. CDR3 DNA: TGTGCCAGCAGCCAAGTGCGAACGGACGACAACACCGGGGGGCTGTTTTTT. It yields the protein CASSQVRTDDNTGGLFF.

The rearrangement joins TRBV10-3 to TRBJ1-6; D is unclear. With 4 bases removed from V and 8 bases from J, the gap between germline ends came to 12 bases. Germline assignment: CDR1 ENHRY and CDR2 SYGVKD. The CDR3 length is 14 residues. The CDR3 here is CAISVAVLDSPLHF. CDR3 nucleotide sequence: TGTGCCATCAGTGTCGCAGTTCTTGATTCACCCCTCCACTTT.

This clonotype was observed a handful of times. The V gene is TRBV10-3, the J gene TRBJ2-3; 8 positions match TRBD2. The CDR3 is made up of 14 amino acids. Unmatched junction bases numbered 0, after V lost 4 bases and J lost 0 bases. Germline-derived CDR1 and CDR2 are ENHRY and SYGVKD. The CDR3: CAISVAGSTDTQYF. CDR3 bases: TGTGCCATCAGTGTAGCGGGGAGCACAGATACGCAGTATTTT.

J is TRBJ2-5 and V is TRBV5-3; perhaps D is TRBD1 or TRBD2 (5 bases each). TRBV5-3 is noted as an ORF with a role that remains uncertain. The CDR3 has 16 residues. V lost 8 bases and J 2 bases, leaving 22 bases between the germline ends. CDR3 sequence: CASGPAQRAGQETQYF. CDR3 sequence (DNA): TGTGCCAGCGGCCCCGCGCAGAGGGCAGGGCAAGAGACCCAGTACTTC.

DNA of the CDR3: TGTGCCAGCAGCCCAAGGTCTAATGAAAAACTGTTTTTT. Encoded protein: CASSPRSNEKLFF. J is TRBJ1-4 and V is TRBV4-2, with D unresolved. CDR3 length: 13 residues. V dropped 4 bases and J dropped 3 bases, with 6 bases sitting between them. Per the germline V gene, CDR1 is LGHNA and CDR2 is YNFKEQ.

The chain uses TRBV6-5 and TRBJ2-1; either TRBD1 or TRBD2 may fit D (7 bases each). Germline CDR1 and CDR2: MNHEY and SVGAGI. Trimming removed 7 bases from V and 6 bases from J, with 10 bases in between. CDR3 length: 12 amino acids. This CDR3 is CASKRDSNEQFF. Written as DNA, the CDR3 is TGTGCCAGCAAGCGGGACAGCAATGAGCAGTTCTTC.

This clonotype was seen only a few times. The chain combines TRBV24-1 with TRBJ2-3; maybe TRBD1 (6 bases). Germline CDR1 is KGHDR and CDR2 is SFDVKD. The length of the CDR3 is 17 residues. The V end was cut by 0 bases, the J end by 5 bases, with 17 bases between. Here the CDR3 DNA reads TGTGCCACCAGTGATTTGCGCCGGGCAGGGGATCGAGATACGCAGTATTTT. Translating it yields CATSDLRRAGDRDTQYF.

This clonotype has a handful of counts. The chain combines TRBV5-1 with TRBJ2-7; weak D call: TRBD2 (5 bases). Germline V gene data show CDR1 as SGHRS and CDR2 as YFSETQ. V lost 0 bases to trimming and J lost 1 base, with 14 bases between them. This CDR3 has 16 amino acids. CDR3 sequence reads: CASSLDAGGRSYEQYF. The DNA for the CDR3 is TGCGCCAGCAGCTTGGACGCCGGAGGTCGGTCCTACGAGCAGTACTTC.

The chain recombines TRBV11-2 with TRBJ2-6; weak D call: TRBD1 (6 bases). This CDR3 is 17 amino acids long. Per the germline V gene, CDR1 is SGHAT and CDR2 is FQNNGV. The germline V and J ends were trimmed by 5 bases and 0 bases, with 14 bases remaining between them. The CDR3 sequence is CASSLGHLLSGANVLTF. The CDR3 nucleotides read TGTGCCAGCAGCCTGGGACACCTGCTCTCTGGGGCCAACGTCCTGACTTTC.

This clonotype was seen many times. The gene calls are TRBV10-3 and TRBJ2-1; D unclear. The CDR3 extends over 17 amino acids. From germline, CDR1 is ENHRY and CDR2 SYGVKD. The germline V and J ends were trimmed by 0 bases and 0 bases, with 12 bases remaining between them. CDR3 protein: CAISESWAASSYNEQFF. In DNA form, the CDR3 reads TGTGCCATCAGTGAGTCTTGGGCAGCTAGCTCCTACAATGAGCAGTTCTTC.

This clonotype has a count of ten or more. This chain joins TRBV20-1 and TRBJ2-1, with D perhaps TRBD2 (6 bases). V lost 6 bases and J lost 9, with 24 bases in between. The CDR3 covers 15 residues. Germline CDR1 is DFQATT and CDR2 is SNEGSKA (reference sequence). CDR3 in amino acids: CSATAGGGRFGEQFF. CDR3 bases: TGCAGTGCCACCGCCGGGGGAGGCCGGTTTGGTGAGCAGTTCTTC.

The V call is TRBV10-3, the J call TRBJ1-5; D is unclear. The V end lost 3 bases, the J end lost 2 bases, and 11 bases lay between the germline ends. Germline V lookup: CDR1 ENHRY, CDR2 SYGVKD. CDR3 size: 15 residues. The CDR3 protein is CAISDHGGGNQPQHF. In DNA, the CDR3 is TGTGCCATCAGTGATCATGGTGGGGGCAATCAGCCCCAGCATTTT.

V is TRBV20-1 and J is TRBJ1-6; the D gene is possibly TRBD1 (6 bases). This CDR3 comprises 14 residues. V was pared by 5 bases and J by 10 bases, with 18 bases between. Germline assignment: CDR1 DFQATT and CDR2 SNEGSKA (reference sequence). The chain's CDR3 is CSAFAGQDTSPLHF. The CDR3 DNA is TGCAGTGCTTTCGCGGGACAAGACACCTCACCCCTCCACTTT.

This clonotype was counted between two and nine times. CDR3 amino acids: CASNARETQYF. The CDR3, as DNA: TGTGCCAGCAACGCCCGAGAGACCCAGTACTTC. The V call is TRBV7-3, the J call TRBJ2-5; D unresolved. The CDR3 is made up of 11 amino acids. Deletions cut 7 bases from V and 4 bases from J, with 7 bases between. CDR1 is SGHTA and CDR2 is FQGTGA in the germline V gene.

The chain recombines TRBV28 with TRBJ1-3; possible D gene TRBD1, 5 bases. Trimming pared 3 bases from V and 8 bases from J, leaving 14 bases between. The CDR3 length is 14 residues. Germline V CDR1 and CDR2: MDHEN, SYDVKM. The CDR3 reads CASSLSGREDTIYF. The CDR3 DNA follows: TGTGCCAGCAGTTTGTCGGGACGAGAGGACACCATATATTTT.

As DNA, the CDR3 is TGCGCCAGCAGCCAAGAAACAGGCCTCCTGACTTTC. Translating it yields CASSQETGLLTF. The V gene is TRBV4-3, the J gene TRBJ2-6, with a possible D match to TRBD1 (5 bases). Looked up from germline, CDR1 is LGHNA and CDR2 is YSLEER. The CDR3 spans 12 residues. Between the trimmed V and J ends, which lost 0 bases and 14 bases, there was a span of 8 bases.

This clonotype showed up many times. DNA for the CDR3: TGTGCCAGCAGTCCCGGGGCTAATGAAAAACTGTTTTTT. Amino acid sequence: CASSPGANEKLFF. The chain couples TRBV28 to TRBJ1-4; D is ambiguous. Looked up from germline, CDR1 is MDHEN and CDR2 is SYDVKM. V lost 5 bases to trimming and J lost 3 bases, with 7 bases between them. The CDR3 totals 13 residues.

Worth noting for this clonotype: One base away lies a much larger clone, so this may be a sequencing read error. The chain carries TRBV7-2 and TRBJ1-2; D gene uncertain. The germline V gene encodes CDR1 SGHTA and CDR2 FQGNSA. The ends were cut back, 3 bases at V and 2 bases at J, with 10 bases in the middle. This CDR3 region has 14 residues. The CDR3 region has the DNA TGTGCCAGCAGCTTTGAGTCACAGAACTATGGCTACACCTTC. Encoded protein: CASSFESQNYGYTF.

This clonotype was counted many times. V usage is TRBV29-1 and J usage is TRBJ2-1, with a tentative D call TRBD2 (6 bases). The V end lost 3 bases, the J end lost 3 bases, and 12 bases lay between the germline ends. CDR3 length: 14 residues. In germline, CDR1 is SQVTM, CDR2 ANQGSEA. The DNA of the CDR3 is TGCAGCGTTGAGCCGGGACTCCTCTACAATGAGCAGTTCTTC. This gives the protein CSVEPGLLYNEQFF.

This clonotype was seen just once. The J gene is TRBJ2-5, the V gene TRBV6-1; D is undetermined. V was clipped by 8 bases and J by 2 bases, with 15 bases between them. Germline CDR1 MNHNS, CDR2 SASEGT. The CDR3 loop spans 14 amino acids. In DNA, the CDR3 is TGTGCCAGCGGCGACAAGTTACTTCAAGAGACCCAGTACTTC. It is translated as CASGDKLLQETQYF.

This clonotype appeared a few times. The chain carries TRBV5-1 and TRBJ2-3; D remains ambiguous. Trimming shortened V by 4 bases and J by 2 bases, and 11 bases separated the two germline ends. Germline V lookup: CDR1 SGHRS, CDR2 YFSETQ. This CDR3 contains 14 residues. CDR3 loop: CASSPGPITDTQYF. The CDR3 coding sequence is TGCGCCAGCAGCCCTGGACCGATCACAGATACGCAGTATTTT.

This clonotype has at least ten counts. The genes are TRBV6-2 or TRBV6-3 and TRBJ2-7, with 9 positions matching TRBD1. The CDR3 covers 15 residues. Trimming cost V 5 bases and J 0 bases; bases outside gene matches: 5. Germline lookup yields CDR1 MNHEY and CDR2 SVGEGT. CDR3 coding DNA: TGTGCCAGCAGTCAGGGACAGGGAATCTCCTACGAGCAGTACTTC. This gives the protein CASSQGQGISYEQYF.